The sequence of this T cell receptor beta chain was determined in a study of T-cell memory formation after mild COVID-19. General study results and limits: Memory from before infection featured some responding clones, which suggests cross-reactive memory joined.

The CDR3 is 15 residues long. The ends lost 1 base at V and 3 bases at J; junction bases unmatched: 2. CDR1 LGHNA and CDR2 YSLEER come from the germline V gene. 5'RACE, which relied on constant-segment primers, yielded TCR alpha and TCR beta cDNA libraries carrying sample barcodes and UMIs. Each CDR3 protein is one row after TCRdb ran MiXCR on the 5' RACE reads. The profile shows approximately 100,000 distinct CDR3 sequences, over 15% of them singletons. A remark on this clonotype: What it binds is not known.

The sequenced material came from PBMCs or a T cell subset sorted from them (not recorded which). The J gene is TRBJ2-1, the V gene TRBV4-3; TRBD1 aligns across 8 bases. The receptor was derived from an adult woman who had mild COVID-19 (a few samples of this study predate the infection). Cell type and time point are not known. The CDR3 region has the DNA TGCGCCAGCAGCCAAGCCGGGACAGGCTACAATGAGCAGTTCTTC. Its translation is CASSQAGTGYNEQFF.